This T cell receptor beta chain was sequenced in a study of blood T cell repertoires in COVID-19. Study-wide context: Some COVID-19 samples were acute and others convalescent; all came from the United States, Italy and Spain. Nucleic acid was either cDNA or gDNA, and it came from T cells, B-cell-depleted T cells, or PBMCs.

The CDR3 length is 14 residues. The V end was cut by 3 bases, the J end by 0 bases, with 6 bases between. Germline V gene lookup returns CDR1 ENHRY and CDR2 SYGVKD. Followed longitudinally, the Seattle patients had been enrolled during active infection. Original processing notes: Nucleated cell counts were estimated from reference gene primer amplification. The assay was immunoSEQ multiplex PCR, and TCRdb's table has in-frame clones only and misses some. V and J calls and clone size are given by that table; D and trimming were obtained from the DNA. The sample consists of about 75,000 clones, 80% to 90% of them appearing once.

This chain connects TRBV10-3 to TRBJ1-3; D gene uncertain. The source of this sequence is an elderly man with COVID-19, enrolled during active disease. Sequencing input: peripheral blood. CDR3 DNA: TGTGCCATCAGTGATAGGAGCTCTGGAAACACCATATATTTT. Amino acids: CAISDRSSGNTIYF.